Reported below is one T cell receptor (beta chain). As to treatment: randomized to nivolumab then ipilimumab (arm A) or the reverse (arm B). The data are from a study of sequential checkpoint blockade in melanoma. Study-level information: Over 20 patients had matched tumor biopsies before treatment and at week 13 after nivolumab or ipilimumab alone.

Produced via immunoSEQ multiplex PCR; TCRdb's table is partial and in-frame only. The data hold 3,000 to 3,500 clones, with approximately 17% observed a single time. The CDR3 spans 14 residues. In germline, CDR1 is SGDLS, CDR2 YYNGEE. V lost 0 bases and J 5 bases, leaving 11 bases between the germline ends. The material was tumor tissue (inferred from file names), obtained from a patient given nivolumab and ipilimumab in sequence. The rearrangement links TRBV9 to TRBJ1-2, with D maybe TRBD1 (6 bases). This clonotype was sampled from a human donor with melanoma. Here the CDR3 reads CASSVVDSGYGYTF. The CDR3 DNA sequence: TGTGCCAGCAGCGTAGTGGACAGTGGGTATGGCTACACCTTC.